This T cell receptor beta chain stems from a study of blood T cell repertoires in COVID-19. Overall study context: Samples representing acute and convalescent COVID-19 were sourced from the United States, Italy and Spain.

Trimming shortened V by 4 bases and J by 1 base, and 8 bases separated the two germline ends. The CDR3 sequence is 15 residues long. Germline CDR1 reads LGHDT; CDR2 reads YNNKEL (reference sequence). The age range of participants was about 18 to 89 years, with residence in around 22 US areas. The repertoire was sequenced with immunoSEQ multiplex PCR; TCRdb's copy has only in-frame clones and lacks some. The data hold approximately 260,000 clones, with more than 75% observed a single time. The chain employs TRBV3-1 (or the pseudogene TRBV3-2) and TRBJ1-6; D may be TRBD1 (5 bases). The receptor comes from a woman aged 45-65 years who had been exposed to COVID-19. The specimen was PBMCs or T cells enriched from blood (not recorded which). CDR3 residues: CASSPQGSYNSPLHF. The CDR3 region has the DNA TGTGCCAGCAGCCCCCAGGGATCCTATAATTCACCCCTCCACTTT.